The entry below describes one T cell receptor beta chain. Its antigen is not yet known. The input lacks base qualities; no much larger clone sits a single base away. The entry originates in a study of post-analysis software for immune sequencing data (dated by TCRdb to the mid-2010s). General notes on the study: Disease courses on record covered relapsing-remitting, secondary progressive and progressive-relapsing multiple sclerosis, though some patients had no subtype annotation. A subset of samples was prepared in parallel using single-end sample barcoding, then pooled and co-amplified after Illumina adapter ligation. The patient repertoires were set against under 12 previously published healthy control repertoires from donors whose ages ranged from about 6 to 25 years. The full study reports these points: Multiple sclerosis patients had significantly lower normalized Chao1 diversity than controls, a result that suggests substantial peripheral T-cell clonal expansion. Strong co-clustering of samples prepared in the same batch was shown by direct clustering with F measure, prompting a batch-effect correction. Several TRBV segments, including TRBV5-6, TRBV5-1 and TRBV20-1, were significantly more frequent in patients than controls. The multiple sclerosis patient group was slightly younger than the control group.

Library preparation was by PCR. Sequencing instrument: Illumina HiSeq 2500. Unique molecular identifiers were incorporated into TCR beta cDNA libraries to reduce PCR and sequencing biases. Every 1 to 10 million input T cells yielded 500,000 or so cDNA molecules, meaning each molecule approximated one T cell. The patient libraries were prepared and sequenced using the same protocol as the earlier healthy control dataset. Samples belonging to the same batch were prepared together, multiplexed and sequenced on a shared HiSeq lane. The original pipeline was this. MIGEC was used to process the raw barcoded reads, and molecular identifier groups with only a single read were discarded before consensus assembly and CDR3 extraction. VDJtools was used for post-analysis of the clonotype tables, with diversity normalized by down-sampling every dataset to the smallest sample size. To correct batch-related cross-sample contamination, repertoire overlap clustering matched CDR3 amino acid sequences but not nucleotide sequences. TCRdb's own reprocessing of the public reads used fastp at Q25 and MiXCR and kept productive beta chains. Each record represents a unique CDR3 protein, reported with the most common genes and DNA among its rows. TCRdb's processing, not the study's, gives the V and J calls here. The sample contains about 430,000 distinct CDR3 sequences, more than 30% of them found a single time. Of the sample, approximately 7.1% is held by the ten largest clones.

TCR beta repertoires were profiled from peripheral blood of roughly 13 young patients with multiple sclerosis to demonstrate the VDJtools post-analysis software. The patients with multiple sclerosis were children and adolescents between about 6 and 15 years of age. The CDR3 runs 13 amino acids, cysteine and phenylalanine included. Only CDR3 DNA is held: 39 bases, read in frame from base 1. The germline V gene (reference sequence) provides CDR1 DFQATT and CDR2 SNEGSKA. V and J lose 3 bases and 0 bases, and a span of 8 bases separates them. This chain is built from TRBV20-1 and TRBJ1-2, with the D gene call left open. The material sequenced was blood. This receptor was taken from a girl aged 2 to 10 with multiple sclerosis. The sequenced DNA: TGCAGTGCTAGGCGGCGGACTAACTATGGCTACACCTTC. The translation is CSARRRTNYGYTF.